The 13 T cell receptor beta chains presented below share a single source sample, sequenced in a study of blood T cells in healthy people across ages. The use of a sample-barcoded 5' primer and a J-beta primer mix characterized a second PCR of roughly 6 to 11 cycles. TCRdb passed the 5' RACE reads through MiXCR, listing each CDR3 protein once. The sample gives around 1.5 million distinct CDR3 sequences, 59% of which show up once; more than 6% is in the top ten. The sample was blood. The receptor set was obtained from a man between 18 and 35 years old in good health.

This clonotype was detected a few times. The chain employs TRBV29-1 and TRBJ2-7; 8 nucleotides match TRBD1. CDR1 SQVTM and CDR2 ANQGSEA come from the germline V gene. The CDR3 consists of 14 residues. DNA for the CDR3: TGCAGTACTATAGGACAGGGTAGCTCCTACGAGCAGTACTTC. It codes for CSTIGQGSSYEQYF.

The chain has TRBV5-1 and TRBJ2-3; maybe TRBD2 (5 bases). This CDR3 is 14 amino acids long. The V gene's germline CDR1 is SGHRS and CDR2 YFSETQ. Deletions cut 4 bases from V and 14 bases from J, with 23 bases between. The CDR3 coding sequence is TGCGCCAGCAGCCCTCCTCTCCTCGGAACCCGGGGGTATTTT. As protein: CASSPPLLGTRGYF.

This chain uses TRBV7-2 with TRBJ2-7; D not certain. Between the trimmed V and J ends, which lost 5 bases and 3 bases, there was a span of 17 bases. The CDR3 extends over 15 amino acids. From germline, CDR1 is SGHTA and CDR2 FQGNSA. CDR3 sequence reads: CASSPDGDPFYEQYF. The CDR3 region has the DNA TGTGCCAGCAGCCCTGACGGTGACCCTTTCTACGAGCAGTACTTC.

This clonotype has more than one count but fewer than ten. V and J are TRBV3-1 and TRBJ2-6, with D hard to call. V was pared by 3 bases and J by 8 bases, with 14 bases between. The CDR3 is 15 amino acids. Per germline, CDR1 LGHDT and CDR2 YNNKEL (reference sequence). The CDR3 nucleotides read TGTGCCAGCAGCCAGACGAGAAGTAGTACCAACGTCCTGACTTTC. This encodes CASSQTRSSTNVLTF.

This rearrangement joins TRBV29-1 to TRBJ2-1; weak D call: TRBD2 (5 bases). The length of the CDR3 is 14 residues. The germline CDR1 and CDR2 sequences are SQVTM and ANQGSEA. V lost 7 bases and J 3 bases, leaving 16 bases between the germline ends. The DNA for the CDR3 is TGCAGCGCCGCCGCTAGCAATAACTACAATGAGCAGTTCTTC. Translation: CSAAASNNYNEQFF.

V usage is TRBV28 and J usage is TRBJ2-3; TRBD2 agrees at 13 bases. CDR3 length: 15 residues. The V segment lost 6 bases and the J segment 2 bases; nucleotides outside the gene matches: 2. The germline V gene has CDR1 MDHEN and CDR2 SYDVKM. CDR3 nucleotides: TGTGCCAGCAGACTAGCGGGGGGGAACACAGATACGCAGTATTTT. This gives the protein CASRLAGGNTDTQYF.

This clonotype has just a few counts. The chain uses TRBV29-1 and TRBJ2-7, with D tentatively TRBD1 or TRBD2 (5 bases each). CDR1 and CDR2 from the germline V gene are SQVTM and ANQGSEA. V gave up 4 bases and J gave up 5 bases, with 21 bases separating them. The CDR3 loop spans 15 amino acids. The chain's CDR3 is CSVAGWVRGRDEQYF. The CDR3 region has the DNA TGCAGCGTTGCCGGGTGGGTTCGGGGACGGGACGAGCAGTACTTC.

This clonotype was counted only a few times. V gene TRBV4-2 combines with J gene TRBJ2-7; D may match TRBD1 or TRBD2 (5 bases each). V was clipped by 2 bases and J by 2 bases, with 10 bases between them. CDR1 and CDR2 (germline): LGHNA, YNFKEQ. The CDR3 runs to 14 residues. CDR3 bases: TGTGCCAGCAGCCAAAGGGACGGGACCTACGAGCAGTACTTC. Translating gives CASSQRDGTYEQYF.

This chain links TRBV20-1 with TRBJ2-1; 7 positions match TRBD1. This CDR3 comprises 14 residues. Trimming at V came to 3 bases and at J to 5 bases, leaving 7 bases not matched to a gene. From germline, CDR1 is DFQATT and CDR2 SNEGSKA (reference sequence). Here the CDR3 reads CSASYGTVNNEQFF. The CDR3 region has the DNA TGCAGTGCTAGTTACGGGACAGTAAACAATGAGCAGTTCTTC.

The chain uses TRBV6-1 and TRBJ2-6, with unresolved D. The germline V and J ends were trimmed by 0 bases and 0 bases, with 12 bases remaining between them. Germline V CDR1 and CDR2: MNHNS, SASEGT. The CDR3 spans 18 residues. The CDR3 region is CASSEATQVGSGANVLTF. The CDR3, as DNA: TGTGCCAGCAGTGAAGCAACGCAGGTCGGCTCTGGGGCCAACGTCCTGACTTTC.

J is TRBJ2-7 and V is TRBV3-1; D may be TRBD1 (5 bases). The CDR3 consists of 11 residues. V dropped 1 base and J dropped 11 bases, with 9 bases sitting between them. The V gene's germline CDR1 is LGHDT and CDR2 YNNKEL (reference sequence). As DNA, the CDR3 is TGTGCCAGCAGCCAAGGGATAGGGGAGTACTTC. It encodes CASSQGIGEYF.

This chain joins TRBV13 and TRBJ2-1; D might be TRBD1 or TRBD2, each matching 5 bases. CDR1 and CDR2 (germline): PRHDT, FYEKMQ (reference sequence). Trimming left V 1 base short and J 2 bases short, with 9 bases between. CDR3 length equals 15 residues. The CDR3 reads CASSLDGAPYNEQFF. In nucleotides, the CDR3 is TGTGCCAGCAGCTTAGACGGGGCGCCCTACAATGAGCAGTTCTTC.

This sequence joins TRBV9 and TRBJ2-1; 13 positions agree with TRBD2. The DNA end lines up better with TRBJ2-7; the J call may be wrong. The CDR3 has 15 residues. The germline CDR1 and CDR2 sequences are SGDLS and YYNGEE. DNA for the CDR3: TGTGCCAGCAGCTTAACTAGCGGGAGGGACAATGAGCAGTACTTC. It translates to CASSLTSGRDNEQYF.